Shown below are 24 T cell receptor beta chains from a single sample sequenced in a study of cytomegalovirus exposure and HLA in healthy donors. Generated by immunoSEQ multiplex PCR, the TCRdb table keeps only in-frame clones and is missing some. The table records tens of thousands of clones, roughly 90% of them present only once. The sequencing input was PBMCs. These receptors came from a woman aged 18 to 35 in good health and CMV-seronegative.

The chain links TRBV4-3 to TRBJ1-6; D is possibly TRBD1 (5 bases). The CDR3 is 15 residues long. Germline CDR1 reads LGHNA; CDR2 reads YSLEER. V dropped 0 bases and J dropped 8 bases, with 11 bases sitting between them. CDR3 DNA sequence: TGCGCCAGCAGCCAAGATGCGGGACTGTATTCACCCCTCCACTTT. Translation: CASSQDAGLYSPLHF.

The V gene is TRBV5-5, the J gene TRBJ1-5, with TRBD1 matching over 7 bases. Germline CDR1 reads SGHKS; CDR2 reads YYEKEE (reference sequence). The CDR3 runs 16 residues. V lost 0 bases and J lost 5; bases outside the gene matches: 8. The DNA for the CDR3 is TGTGCCAGCAGCTTGGCGGCCAGGGGGTTTGATCAGCCCCAGCATTTT. It specifies CASSLAARGFDQPQHF.

The rearrangement links TRBV15 to TRBJ2-1; D is perhaps TRBD1 (6 bases). Trimming shortened V by 6 bases and J by 13 bases, and 13 bases separated the two germline ends. The CDR3 contains 11 residues. The germline V gene encodes CDR1 LNHNV and CDR2 YYDKDF (reference sequence). The CDR3 nucleotides read TGTGCCACCAGTAACCGGGACAATCAGTTCTTC. It is translated as CATSNRDNQFF. The variable domain in full, with the rest retrieved from reference TRBV15 and TRBJ2-1, is DAMVIQNPRYQVTQFGKPVTLSCSQTLNHNVMYWYQQKSSQAPKLLFHYYDKDFNNEADTPDNFQSRRPNTSFCFLDIRSPGLGDTAMYLCATSNRDNQFFGPGTRLTVL.

This chain uses TRBV9 with TRBJ2-7, with 8 nucleotides matching TRBD2. Per germline, CDR1 SGDLS and CDR2 YYNGEE. Trimming removed 0 bases from V and 9 bases from J; junction bases left unmatched: 17. The CDR3 is 17 amino acids. The CDR3 DNA follows: TGTGCCAGCAGCGTAGGAATCAGCGGGGGCATTCTCGATGGGCAGTACTTC. It codes for CASSVGISGGILDGQYF.

V usage is TRBV7-8 and J usage is TRBJ1-2, with a weak D call TRBD1 (5 bases). V was pared by 3 bases and J by 4 bases, with 15 bases between. The CDR3 contains 15 residues. CDR1 is SGHVS and CDR2 is FQNEAQ in the germline V gene. The CDR3 bases are TGTGCCAGCAGCTTCTCTCCGGGGGGGGGCTATGGCTACACCTTC. It translates to CASSFSPGGGYGYTF. Full variable domain (outside the CDR3, taken from reference TRBV7-8 and TRBJ1-2): GAGVSQSPRYKVAKRGQDVALRCDPISGHVSLFWYQQALGQGPEFLTYFQNEAQLDKSGLPSDRFFAERPEGSVSTLKIQRTQQEDSAVYLCASSFSPGGGYGYTFGSGTRLTVV.

The genes are TRBV4-2 and TRBJ1-2; D remains ambiguous. This CDR3 region has 16 residues. Deletions cut 0 bases from V and 7 bases from J, with 18 bases between. CDR1 is LGHNA and CDR2 is YNFKEQ in the germline V gene. This chain's CDR3 is CASSQEEREVLFGYTF. DNA of the CDR3: TGTGCCAGCAGCCAAGAAGAACGGGAAGTCTTGTTTGGCTACACCTTC.

The chain combines TRBV15 with TRBJ2-2; D might be TRBD1 (5 bases). V lost 0 bases and J 5 bases, leaving 10 bases between the germline ends. The germline V gene has CDR1 LNHNV and CDR2 YYDKDF (reference sequence). This CDR3 has 15 residues. The CDR3 spells CATSRDRTPTGELFF. DNA of the CDR3: TGTGCCACCAGCAGAGATAGGACACCGACCGGGGAGCTGTTTTTT.

The rearrangement joins TRBV7-8 to TRBJ2-3; D might be TRBD2 (6 bases). CDR3 length: 16 amino acids. V dropped 2 bases and J dropped 0 bases, with 12 bases sitting between them. CDR1 SGHVS and CDR2 FQNEAQ come from the germline V gene. CDR3 sequence (DNA): TGTGCCAGCAGCTTATTTACGCGGGGAAGCACAGATACGCAGTATTTT. Translated: CASSLFTRGSTDTQYF.

The chain couples TRBV4-1 to TRBJ2-7; perhaps TRBD2 as D (5 bases). The CDR3 spans 16 residues. V gave up 0 bases and J gave up 4 bases, with 16 bases separating them. Germline CDR1 reads MGHRA; CDR2 reads YSYEKL. CDR3: CASSQDGPSSGYEQYF. DNA of the CDR3: TGCGCCAGCAGCCAAGATGGGCCGAGCAGCGGATACGAGCAGTACTTC.

The chain is built from TRBV7-2 and TRBJ2-7, with 7 bases aligning to TRBD2. V dropped 6 bases and J dropped 6; count of bases not matched to a gene: 14. Germline CDR1 and CDR2: SGHTA and FQGNSA. The CDR3 spans 15 residues. The CDR3 bases are TGTGCCAGCAGGCCCCCAGGAGGACTAGGTTCCGAGCAGTACTTC. Its translation is CASRPPGGLGSEQYF.

The CDR3: CASSLAQGEQYF. As DNA, the CDR3 is TGTGCCAGCAGCCTCGCTCAGGGCGAGCAGTACTTC. The J gene is TRBJ2-7, the V gene TRBV5-6; perhaps TRBD1 as D (5 bases). Germline V gene lookup returns CDR1 SGHDT and CDR2 YYEEEE. CDR3 length equals 12 residues. Between the trimmed V and J ends, which lost 4 bases and 6 bases, there was a span of 11 bases.

The V and J genes are TRBV21-1 and TRBJ2-1; the table assigns TRBD2, which was not confirmed against the DNA. TRBV21-1 constitutes a pseudogene. This CDR3 contains 17 residues. The CDR3 nucleotides read TGTGCCAGCCAAGTGCCAGGGACTAGCGGGGGGGCTGGAGAGCAGTTCTTC. It codes for CASQVPGTSGGAGEQFF.

The chain employs TRBV4-1 and TRBJ2-7; maybe TRBD1 (7 bases). Trimming removed 4 bases from V and 2 bases from J, with 18 bases in between. Per the germline V gene, CDR1 is MGHRA and CDR2 is YSYEKL. The CDR3 covers 16 residues. The CDR3 DNA reads as TGCGCCAGCAGCCGCTTAGCGGCAGGGGGAACCTACGAGCAGTACTTC. Amino acids: CASSRLAAGGTYEQYF.

This rearrangement joins TRBV28 to TRBJ1-1, with 8 bases aligning to TRBD1. Germline values: CDR1 MDHEN, CDR2 SYDVKM. Trimming took 4 bases from V and 1 from J; bases not matched to a gene: 2. This CDR3 spans 14 amino acids. CDR3 in amino acids: CASSSTGENTEAFF. The CDR3 DNA follows: TGTGCCAGCAGTTCGACAGGGGAGAACACTGAAGCTTTCTTT.

This chain uses TRBV13 with TRBJ1-1; no definite D call. The CDR3 length is 13 residues. The germline CDR1 and CDR2 sequences are PRHDT and FYEKMQ (reference sequence). Trimming shortened V by 5 bases and J by 7 bases, and 14 bases separated the two germline ends. The CDR3 DNA sequence: TGTGCCAGCAGCACGAGACAAAGCAATGAAGCTTTCTTT. This translates into CASSTRQSNEAFF.

The chain is built from TRBV7-2 and TRBJ2-3, with D possibly being TRBD2 (6 bases). Trimming removed 5 bases from V and 2 bases from J, with 11 bases in between. The V gene's germline CDR1 is SGHTA and CDR2 FQGNSA. The CDR3 contains 14 residues. CDR3 DNA: TGTGCCAGCAGCCCTGGGAGGTACACAGATACGCAGTATTTT. Amino acids: CASSPGRYTDTQYF.

The V gene is TRBV7-2, the J gene TRBJ2-5, with D uncertain. The CDR3 totals 12 residues. V was pared by 0 bases and J by 5 bases, with 4 bases between. Germline V gene lookup returns CDR1 SGHTA and CDR2 FQGNSA. The CDR3 DNA sequence: TGTGCCAGCAGCTTAGCCTTCGAGACCCAGTACTTC. Protein sequence: CASSLAFETQYF.

This chain uses TRBV2 with TRBJ2-1; 10 bases line up with TRBD2. J gave up 4 bases and V 4 bases, and 4 bases lay outside the gene matches. Per the germline V gene, CDR1 is SNHLY and CDR2 is FYNNEI. The CDR3 loop spans 15 amino acids. As DNA, the CDR3 is TGTGCCAGCAGTGGGCTAGCGGGGGTTTACAATGAGCAGTTCTTC. It yields the protein CASSGLAGVYNEQFF.

V usage is TRBV4-1 and J usage is TRBJ2-5; D is uncertain. Germline V gene sequence: CDR1 MGHRA, CDR2 YSYEKL. V was clipped by 4 bases and J by 5 bases, with 8 bases between them. The CDR3 sequence is 12 residues long. As DNA, the CDR3 is TGCGCCAGCAGCCGAACCGGGGAGACCCAGTACTTC. Protein sequence: CASSRTGETQYF.

This clone has a single count. The chain links TRBV28 to TRBJ2-1, with no clear D. Germline CDR1 is MDHEN and CDR2 is SYDVKM. CDR3 length: 12 amino acids. Trimming took off 8 bases at V and 3 bases at J, with 8 bases between the two ends. CDR3 amino acids: CASLDFYNEQFF. The CDR3 nucleotides are TGTGCCAGCCTCGACTTCTACAATGAGCAGTTCTTC.

This clone was found once. The CDR3 sequence is CASSKQGSYEQYF. DNA of the CDR3: TGTGCCAGCAGCAAACAGGGATCCTACGAGCAGTACTTC. The rearrangement links TRBV27 to TRBJ2-7, with a possible D match to TRBD1 (6 bases). Looked up from germline, CDR1 is MNHEY and CDR2 is SMNVEV (reference sequence). Trimming removed 6 bases at V and 1 base at J, with 10 bases between. The CDR3 runs to 13 residues.

The CDR3 DNA sequence: TGCAGTGCTAGTATTTCCGATACGCAGTATTTT. Translation gives CSASISDTQYF. The chain is built from TRBV20-1 and TRBJ2-3; the D is unclear. Trimming cost V 3 bases and J 6 bases, with 7 bases left between them. CDR1 and CDR2 (germline): DFQATT, SNEGSKA (reference sequence). The CDR3 is 11 amino acids.

V usage is TRBV19 and J usage is TRBJ1-5; 8 bases fit TRBD1. The CDR3 is made up of 15 amino acids. Germline V gives CDR1 LNHDA, CDR2 SQIVND (reference sequence). V shed 1 base and J 6 bases; nucleotides not matched to a gene: 5. In DNA, the CDR3 is TGTGCCAGTAGTATAGCTACAGGGGGGGGTCAGCCCCAGCATTTT. It yields the protein CASSIATGGGQPQHF.

J is TRBJ2-3 and V is TRBV29-1; TRBD1 matches at 8 bases. CDR1 and CDR2 from the germline V gene are SQVTM and ANQGSEA. This CDR3 is 12 amino acids long. Losses at the gene ends were 4 bases for V and 3 bases for J; bases not matched to a gene: 0. CDR3 in DNA: TGCAGCGTTGGACAGGGGACAGATACGCAGTATTTT. This sequence encodes CSVGQGTDTQYF.